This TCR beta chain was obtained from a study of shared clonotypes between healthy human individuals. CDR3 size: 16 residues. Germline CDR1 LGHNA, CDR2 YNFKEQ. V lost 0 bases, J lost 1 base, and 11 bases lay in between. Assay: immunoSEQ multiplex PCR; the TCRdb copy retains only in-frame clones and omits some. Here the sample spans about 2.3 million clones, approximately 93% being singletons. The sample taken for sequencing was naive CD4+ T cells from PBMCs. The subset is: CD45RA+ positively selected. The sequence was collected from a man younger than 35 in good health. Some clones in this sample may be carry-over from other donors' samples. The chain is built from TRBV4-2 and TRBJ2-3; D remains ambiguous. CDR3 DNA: TGTGCCAGCAGCCAAGAGAGAGAGTACCGCACAGATACGCAGTATTTT. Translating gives CASSQEREYRTDTQYF.